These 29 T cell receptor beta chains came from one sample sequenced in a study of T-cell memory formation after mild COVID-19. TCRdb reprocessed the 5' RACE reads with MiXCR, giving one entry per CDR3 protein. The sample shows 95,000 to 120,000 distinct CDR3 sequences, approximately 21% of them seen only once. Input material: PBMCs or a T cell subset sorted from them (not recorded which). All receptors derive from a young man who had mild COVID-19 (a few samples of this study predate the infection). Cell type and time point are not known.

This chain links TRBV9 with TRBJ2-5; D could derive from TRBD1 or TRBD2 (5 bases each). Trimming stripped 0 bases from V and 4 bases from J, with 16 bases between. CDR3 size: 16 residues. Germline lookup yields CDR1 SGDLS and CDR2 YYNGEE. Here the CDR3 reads CASSVDEGPVGETQYF. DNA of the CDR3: TGTGCCAGCAGCGTAGATGAGGGGCCGGTGGGAGAGACCCAGTACTTC.

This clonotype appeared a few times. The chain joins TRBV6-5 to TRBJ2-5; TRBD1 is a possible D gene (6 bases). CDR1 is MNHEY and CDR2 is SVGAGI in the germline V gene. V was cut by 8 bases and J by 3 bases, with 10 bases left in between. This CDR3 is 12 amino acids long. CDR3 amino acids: CASEGVEETQYF. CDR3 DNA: TGTGCCAGCGAGGGGGTGGAAGAGACCCAGTACTTC.

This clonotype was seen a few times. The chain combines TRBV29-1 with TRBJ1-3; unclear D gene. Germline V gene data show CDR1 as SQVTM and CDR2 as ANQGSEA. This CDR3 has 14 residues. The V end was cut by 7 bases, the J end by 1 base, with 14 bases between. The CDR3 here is CSASLVHSGNTIYF. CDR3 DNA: TGCAGCGCCTCGCTGGTCCATTCTGGAAACACCATATATTTT.

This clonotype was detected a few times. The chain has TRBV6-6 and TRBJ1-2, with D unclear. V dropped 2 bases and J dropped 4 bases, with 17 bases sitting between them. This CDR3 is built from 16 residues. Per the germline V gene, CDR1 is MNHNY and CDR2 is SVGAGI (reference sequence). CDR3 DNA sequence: TGTGCCAGCAGTTACCCGATGGACGTCAACGGCTATGGCTACACCTTC. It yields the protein CASSYPMDVNGYGYTF.

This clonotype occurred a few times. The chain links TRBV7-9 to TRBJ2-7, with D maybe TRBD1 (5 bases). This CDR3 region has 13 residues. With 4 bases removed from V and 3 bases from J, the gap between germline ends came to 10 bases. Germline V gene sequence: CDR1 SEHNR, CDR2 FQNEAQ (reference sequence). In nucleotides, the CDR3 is TGTGCCAGCAGCTCCGAGGACAACTACGAGCAGTACTTC. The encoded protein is CASSSEDNYEQYF.

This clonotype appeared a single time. The CDR3 protein is CASSPGGQGVYEQYV. The DNA for the CDR3 is TGTGCCAGCTCACCAGGGGGACAGGGGGTTTACGAGCAGTACGTC. The V and J genes are TRBV18 and TRBJ2-7; TRBD1 aligns across 11 bases. The CDR3 contains 15 residues. V was pared by 2 bases and J by 4 bases, with 4 bases of the junction left unmatched. CDR1 is KGHSH, CDR2 LQKENI, per germline.

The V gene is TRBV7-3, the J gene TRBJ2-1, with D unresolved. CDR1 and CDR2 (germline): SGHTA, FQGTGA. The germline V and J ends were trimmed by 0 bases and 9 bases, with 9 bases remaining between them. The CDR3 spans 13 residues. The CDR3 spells CASSLTGLGEQFF. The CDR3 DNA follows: TGTGCCAGCAGCTTAACGGGCCTCGGTGAGCAGTTCTTC.

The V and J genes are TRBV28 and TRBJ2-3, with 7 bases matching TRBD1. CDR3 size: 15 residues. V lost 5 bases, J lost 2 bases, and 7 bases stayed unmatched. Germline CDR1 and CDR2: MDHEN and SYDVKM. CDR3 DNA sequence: TGTGCCAGCAGTCCACGGGACAGTTACACAGATACGCAGTATTTT. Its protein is CASSPRDSYTDTQYF.

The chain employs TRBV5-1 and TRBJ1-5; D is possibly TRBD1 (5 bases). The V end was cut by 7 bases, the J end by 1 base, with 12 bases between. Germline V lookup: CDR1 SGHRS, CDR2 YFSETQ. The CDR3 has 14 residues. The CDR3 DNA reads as TGCGCCAGCTCCCGCGAGGGGAGCAATCAGCCCCAGCATTTT. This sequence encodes CASSREGSNQPQHF.

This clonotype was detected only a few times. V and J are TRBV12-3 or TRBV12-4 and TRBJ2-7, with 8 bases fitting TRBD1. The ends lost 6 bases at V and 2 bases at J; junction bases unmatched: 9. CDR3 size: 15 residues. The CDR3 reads CASSPGTGLTYEQYF. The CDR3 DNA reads TGTGCCAGCAGCCCTGGGACAGGATTGACCTACGAGCAGTACTTC.

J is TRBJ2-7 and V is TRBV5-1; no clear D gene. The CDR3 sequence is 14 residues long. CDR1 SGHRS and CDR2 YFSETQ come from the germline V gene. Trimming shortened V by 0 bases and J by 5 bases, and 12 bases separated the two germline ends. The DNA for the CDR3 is TGCGCCAGCAGCTTGGAGACCGTCAAAGACGAGCAGTACTTC. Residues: CASSLETVKDEQYF.

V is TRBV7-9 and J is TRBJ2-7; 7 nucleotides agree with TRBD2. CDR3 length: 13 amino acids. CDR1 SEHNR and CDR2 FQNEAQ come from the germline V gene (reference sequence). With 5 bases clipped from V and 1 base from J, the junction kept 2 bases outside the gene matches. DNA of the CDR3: TGTGCCAGCAGCCGGGACTATTCCTACGAGCAGTACTTC. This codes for CASSRDYSYEQYF.

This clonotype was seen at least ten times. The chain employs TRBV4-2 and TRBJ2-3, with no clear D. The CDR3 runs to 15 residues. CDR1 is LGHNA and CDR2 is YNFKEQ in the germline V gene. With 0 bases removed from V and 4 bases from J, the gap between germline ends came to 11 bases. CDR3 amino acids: CASSQDLLISDTQYF. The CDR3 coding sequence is TGTGCCAGCAGCCAAGACCTCCTTATATCAGATACGCAGTATTTT.

CDR3 sequence reads: CATTRDRAHDTQYF. The CDR3 region has the DNA TGTGCCACCACCCGGGACAGGGCTCATGATACGCAGTATTTT. This chain links TRBV15 with TRBJ2-3; 9 nucleotides line up with TRBD1. Germline CDR1 LNHNV, CDR2 YYDKDF (reference sequence). Trimming at V came to 7 bases and at J to 6 bases, leaving 8 bases not matched to a gene. The CDR3 spans 14 residues. The variable domain in full, with the rest retrieved from reference TRBV15 and TRBJ2-3, is DAMVIQNPRYQVTQFGKPVTLSCSQTLNHNVMYWYQQKSSQAPKLLFHYYDKDFNNEADTPDNFQSRRPNTSFCFLDIRSPGLGDTAMYLCATTRDRAHDTQYFGPGTRLTVL.

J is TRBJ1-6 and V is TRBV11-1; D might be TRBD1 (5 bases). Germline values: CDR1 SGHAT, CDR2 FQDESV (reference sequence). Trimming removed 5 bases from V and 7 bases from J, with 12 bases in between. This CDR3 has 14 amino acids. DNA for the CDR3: TGTGCCAGCAGCCACCGGGACCCCAATTCACCCCTCCACTTT. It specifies CASSHRDPNSPLHF. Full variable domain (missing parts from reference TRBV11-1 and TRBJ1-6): EAEVAQSPRYKITEKSQAVAFWCDPISGHATLYWYRQILGQGPELLVQFQDESVVDDSQLPKDRFSAERLKGVDSTLKIQPAELGDSAMYLCASSHRDPNSPLHFGNGTRLTVT.

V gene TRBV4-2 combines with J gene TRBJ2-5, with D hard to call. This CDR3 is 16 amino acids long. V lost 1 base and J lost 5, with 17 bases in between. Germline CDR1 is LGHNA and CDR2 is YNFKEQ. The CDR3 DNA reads TGTGCCAGCAGCCAAGGCGAGACAATGATAGAGGAGACCCAGTACTTC. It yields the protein CASSQGETMIEETQYF.

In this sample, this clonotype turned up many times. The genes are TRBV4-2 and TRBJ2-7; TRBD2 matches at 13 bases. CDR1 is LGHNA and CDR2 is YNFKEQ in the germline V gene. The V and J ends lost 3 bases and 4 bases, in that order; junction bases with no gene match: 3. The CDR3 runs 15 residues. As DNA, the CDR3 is TGTGCCAGCAGCCAGGAGACTAGCGGGGGGTACGAGCAGTACTTC. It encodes CASSQETSGGYEQYF.

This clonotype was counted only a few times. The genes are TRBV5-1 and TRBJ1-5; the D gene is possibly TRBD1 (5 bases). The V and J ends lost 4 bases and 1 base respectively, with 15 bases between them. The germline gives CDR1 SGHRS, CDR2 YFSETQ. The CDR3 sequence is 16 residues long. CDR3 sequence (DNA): TGCGCCAGCAGCCCGCTTCCAGGGCGGAGCAATCAGCCCCAGCATTTT. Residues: CASSPLPGRSNQPQHF.

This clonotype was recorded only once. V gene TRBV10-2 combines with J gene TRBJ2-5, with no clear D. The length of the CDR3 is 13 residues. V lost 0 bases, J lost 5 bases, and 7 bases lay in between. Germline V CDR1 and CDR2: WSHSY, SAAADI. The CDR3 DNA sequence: TGCGCCAGCAGTGAGTCGGAAGGGGAGACCCAGTACTTC. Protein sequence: CASSESEGETQYF.

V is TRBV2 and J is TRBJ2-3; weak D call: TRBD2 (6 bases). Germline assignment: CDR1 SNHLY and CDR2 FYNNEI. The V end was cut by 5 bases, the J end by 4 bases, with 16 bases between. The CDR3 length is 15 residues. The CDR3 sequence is CASSLLAEEPDTQYF. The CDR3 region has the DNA TGTGCCAGCAGTTTACTAGCCGAGGAACCAGATACGCAGTATTTT.

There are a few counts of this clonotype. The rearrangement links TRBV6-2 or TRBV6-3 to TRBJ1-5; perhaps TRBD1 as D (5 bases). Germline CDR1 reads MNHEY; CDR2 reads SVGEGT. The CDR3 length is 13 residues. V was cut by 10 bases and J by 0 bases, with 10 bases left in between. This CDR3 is CATTTDSNQPQHF. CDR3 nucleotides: TGTGCCACTACGACAGATAGCAATCAGCCCCAGCATTTT.

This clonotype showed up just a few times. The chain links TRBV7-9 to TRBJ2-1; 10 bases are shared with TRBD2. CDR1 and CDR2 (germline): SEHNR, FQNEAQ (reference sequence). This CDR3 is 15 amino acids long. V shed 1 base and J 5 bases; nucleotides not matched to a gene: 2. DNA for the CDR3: TGTGCCAGCAGCTTAGTACTAGCGGGAAACAATGAGCAGTTCTTC. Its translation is CASSLVLAGNNEQFF.

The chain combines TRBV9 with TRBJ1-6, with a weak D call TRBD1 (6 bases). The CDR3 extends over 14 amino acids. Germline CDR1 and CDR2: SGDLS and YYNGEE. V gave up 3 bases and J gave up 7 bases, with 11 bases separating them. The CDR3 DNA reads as TGTGCCAGCAGCGAGAAGGGGGGGAATTCACCCCTCCACTTT. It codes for CASSEKGGNSPLHF.

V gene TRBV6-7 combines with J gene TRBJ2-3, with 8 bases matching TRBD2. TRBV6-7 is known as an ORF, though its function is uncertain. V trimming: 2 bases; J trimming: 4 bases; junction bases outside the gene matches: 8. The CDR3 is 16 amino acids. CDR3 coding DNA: TGTGCCAGCAGTTACACTGACGGGGGGGCGGCAGATACGCAGTATTTT. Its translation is CASSYTDGGAADTQYF.

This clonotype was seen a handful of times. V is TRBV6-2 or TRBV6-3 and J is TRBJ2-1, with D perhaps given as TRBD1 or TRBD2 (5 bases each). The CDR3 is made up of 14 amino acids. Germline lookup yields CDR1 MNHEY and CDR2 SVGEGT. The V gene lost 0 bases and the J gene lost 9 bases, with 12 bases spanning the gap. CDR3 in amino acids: CASSYSIGGGEQFF. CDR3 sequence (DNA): TGTGCCAGCAGTTACTCAATCGGTGGGGGTGAGCAGTTCTTC.

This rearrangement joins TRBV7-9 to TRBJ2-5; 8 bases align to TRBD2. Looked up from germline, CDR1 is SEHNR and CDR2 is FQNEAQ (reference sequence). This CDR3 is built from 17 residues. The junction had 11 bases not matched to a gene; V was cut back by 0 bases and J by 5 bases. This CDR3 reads CASSLAAAGGPRETQYF. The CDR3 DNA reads TGTGCCAGCAGCTTAGCGGCGGCGGGGGGCCCTCGGGAGACCCAGTACTTC.

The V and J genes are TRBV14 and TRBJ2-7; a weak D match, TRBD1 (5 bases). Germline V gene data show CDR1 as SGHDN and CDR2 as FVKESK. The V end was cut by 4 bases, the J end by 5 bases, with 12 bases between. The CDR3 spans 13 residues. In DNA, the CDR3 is TGTGCCAGCAGCCGCAGGGAATCGAACGAGCAGTACTTC. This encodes CASSRRESNEQYF.

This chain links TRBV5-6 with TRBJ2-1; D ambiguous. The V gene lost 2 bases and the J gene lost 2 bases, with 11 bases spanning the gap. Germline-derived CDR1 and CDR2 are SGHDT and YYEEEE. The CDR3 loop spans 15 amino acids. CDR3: CASSLKGFAYNEQFF. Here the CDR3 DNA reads TGTGCCAGCAGCTTAAAGGGATTTGCCTACAATGAGCAGTTCTTC.

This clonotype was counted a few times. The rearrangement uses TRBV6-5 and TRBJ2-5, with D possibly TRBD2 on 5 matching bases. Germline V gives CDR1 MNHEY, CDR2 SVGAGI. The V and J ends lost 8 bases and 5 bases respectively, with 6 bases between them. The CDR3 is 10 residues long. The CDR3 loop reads CASGEETQYF. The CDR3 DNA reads TGTGCCAGCGGGGAGGAGACCCAGTACTTC.